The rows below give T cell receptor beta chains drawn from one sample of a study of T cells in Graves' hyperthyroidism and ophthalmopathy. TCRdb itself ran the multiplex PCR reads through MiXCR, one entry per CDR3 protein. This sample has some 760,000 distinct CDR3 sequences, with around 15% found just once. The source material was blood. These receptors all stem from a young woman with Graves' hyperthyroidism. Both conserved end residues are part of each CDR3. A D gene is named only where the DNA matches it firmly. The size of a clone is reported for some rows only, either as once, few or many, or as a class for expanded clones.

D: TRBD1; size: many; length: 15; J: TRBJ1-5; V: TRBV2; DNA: TGTGCCAGCAGTGAACAGGGGGCGTGGGATCAGCCCCAGCATTTT; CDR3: CASSEQGAWDQPQHF
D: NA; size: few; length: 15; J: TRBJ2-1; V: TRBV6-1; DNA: TGTGCCAGCAGGCAGGTAGAATACTCCTACAATGAGCAGTTCTTC; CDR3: CASRQVEYSYNEQFF
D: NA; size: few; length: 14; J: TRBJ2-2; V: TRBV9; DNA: TGTGCCAGCAGGATAACTAGTAACACCGGGGAGCTGTTTTTT; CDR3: CASRITSNTGELFF
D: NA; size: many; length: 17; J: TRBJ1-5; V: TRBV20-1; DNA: TGCAGTGCTAGAGCAGGTTGGGCCAGGGTTTCCAATCAGCCCCAGCATTTT; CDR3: CSARAGWARVSNQPQHF
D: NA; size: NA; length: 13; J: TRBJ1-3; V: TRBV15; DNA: TGTGCCACCAGCAGAGTGGGCGGAAACACCATATATTTT; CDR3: CATSRVGGNTIYF
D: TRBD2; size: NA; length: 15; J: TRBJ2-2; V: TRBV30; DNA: TGTGCCTGGACGCCGCTGGCGGGAGCGGCCGGGGAGCTGTTTTTT; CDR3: CAWTPLAGAAGELFF
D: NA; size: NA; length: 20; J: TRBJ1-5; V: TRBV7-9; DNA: TGTGCCAGCAGCTTAGCGCCGAGACCAGGGTGGGGTTTTAGCAATCGGCCCCAGCATTTT; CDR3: CASSLAPRPGWGFSNRPQHF
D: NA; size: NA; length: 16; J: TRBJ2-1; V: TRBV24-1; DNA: TGTGCCACCAGTGATTCCTGGGGGGCGGGCTACAATGAGCAGTTCTTC; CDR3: CATSDSWGAGYNEQFF
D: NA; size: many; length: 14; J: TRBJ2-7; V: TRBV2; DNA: TGTGCCAGCACCCTTACCTGGAGTGATTACGAGCAGTACTTC; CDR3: CASTLTWSDYEQYF
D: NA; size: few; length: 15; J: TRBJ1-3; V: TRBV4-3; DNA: TGCGCCAGCAGCCAAGGGGCGGCCCCTGGAAACACCATATATTTT; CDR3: CASSQGAAPGNTIYF
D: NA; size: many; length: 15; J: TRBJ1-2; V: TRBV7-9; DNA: TGTGCCAGCAGCCACACAATTCGGGGGGCCTATGGCTACACCTTC; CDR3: CASSHTIRGAYGYTF
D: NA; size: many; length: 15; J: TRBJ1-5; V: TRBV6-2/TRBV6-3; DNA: TGTGCCAGCAGAGACACAGGTTATAGCAATCAGCCCCAGCATTTT; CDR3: CASRDTGYSNQPQHF
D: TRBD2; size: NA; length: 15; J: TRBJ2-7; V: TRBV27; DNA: TGTGCCAGCAGTTTATCTGGCGGGAGGTCCAACGAGCAGTACTTC; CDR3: CASSLSGGRSNEQYF
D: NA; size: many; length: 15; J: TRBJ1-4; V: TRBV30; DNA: TGTGCCTGGAGGGAAACAGGGAGGTTGGGTGAAAAACTGTTTTTT; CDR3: CAWRETGRLGEKLFF
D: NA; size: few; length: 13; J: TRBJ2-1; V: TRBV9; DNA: TGTGCCAGCAGCGTAGGAACTCTCAATGAGCAGTTCTTC; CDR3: CASSVGTLNEQFF
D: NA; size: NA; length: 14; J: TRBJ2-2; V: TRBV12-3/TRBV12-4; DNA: TGTGCCAGCAGTTTAATCCTAGCCCCTGGGGAGCTGTTTTTT; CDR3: CASSLILAPGELFF
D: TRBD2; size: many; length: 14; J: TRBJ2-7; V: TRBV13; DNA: TGTGCCAGCAGGTCTTGGGGAGGGACCTACGAGCAGTACTTC; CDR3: CASRSWGGTYEQYF
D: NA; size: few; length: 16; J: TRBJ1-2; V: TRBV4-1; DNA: TGCGCCAGCAGCCAACCGTGGTCTAAGATTGCCTATGGCTACACCTTC; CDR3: CASSQPWSKIAYGYTF
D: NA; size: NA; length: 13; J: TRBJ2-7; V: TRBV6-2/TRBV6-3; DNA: TGTGCCAGCAGTAAAACGTGGACCTACGAGCAGTACTTC; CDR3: CASSKTWTYEQYF
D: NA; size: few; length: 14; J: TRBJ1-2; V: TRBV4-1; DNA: TGCGCCAGCAGCCAAGATGGAGGGGCCTATGGCTACACCTTC; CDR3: CASSQDGGAYGYTF
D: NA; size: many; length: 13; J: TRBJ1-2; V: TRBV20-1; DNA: TGCAGTGCTAGACCTCCTTCAAACTATGGCTACACCTTC; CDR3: CSARPPSNYGYTF
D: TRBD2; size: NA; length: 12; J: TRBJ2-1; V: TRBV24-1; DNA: TGTGCCACCGAGAATAGCGGGAATGAGCAGTTCTTC; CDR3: CATENSGNEQFF
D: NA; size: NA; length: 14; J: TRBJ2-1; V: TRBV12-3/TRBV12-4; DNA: TGTGCCAGCAGCCCCGGATATAGGGGGGATGAGCAGTTCTTC; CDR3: CASSPGYRGDEQFF
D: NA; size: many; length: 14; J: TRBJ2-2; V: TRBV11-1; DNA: TGTGCCAGCAGCTCCCGAGAAGGGTACGGGGAGCTGTTTTTT; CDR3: CASSSREGYGELFF
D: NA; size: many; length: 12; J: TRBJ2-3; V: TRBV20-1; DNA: TGCAGTGCTAGAGTAGCCCCAGATACGCAGTATTTT; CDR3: CSARVAPDTQYF
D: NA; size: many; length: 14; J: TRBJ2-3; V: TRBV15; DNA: TGTGCCACCGCTTTAGGGTCCCTCACAGATACGCAGTATTTT; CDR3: CATALGSLTDTQYF
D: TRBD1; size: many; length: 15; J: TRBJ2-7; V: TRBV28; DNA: TGTGCCAGCAGTCGTACGGGGACAGGAAGCTACGAGCAGTACTTC; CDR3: CASSRTGTGSYEQYF
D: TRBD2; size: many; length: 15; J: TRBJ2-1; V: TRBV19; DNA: TGTGCCAGTACCTCTAGCGGGAGCTCCTACAATGAGCAGTTCTTC; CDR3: CASTSSGSSYNEQFF
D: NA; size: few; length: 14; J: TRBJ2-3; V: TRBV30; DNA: TGTGCCTGGGGGGCCGGGCCCCCCACAGATACGCAGTATTTT; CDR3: CAWGAGPPTDTQYF
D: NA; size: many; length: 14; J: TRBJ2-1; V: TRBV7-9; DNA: TGTGCCAGCAGCTTCACCGGGACCTTCAATGAGCAGTTCTTC; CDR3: CASSFTGTFNEQFF
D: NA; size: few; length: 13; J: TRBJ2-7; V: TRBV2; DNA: TGTGCCAGCCGAAGCTGGAGGGCCTACGAGCAGTACTTC; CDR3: CASRSWRAYEQYF
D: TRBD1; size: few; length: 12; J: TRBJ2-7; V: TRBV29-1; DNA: TGCAGCGCCCAGGGGGCGGGACTGGAGCAGTACTTC; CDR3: CSAQGAGLEQYF
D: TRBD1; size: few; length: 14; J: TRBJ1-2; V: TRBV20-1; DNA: TGCAGTGCTAGATTAGTGGACAGGAACTATGGCTACACCTTC; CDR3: CSARLVDRNYGYTF
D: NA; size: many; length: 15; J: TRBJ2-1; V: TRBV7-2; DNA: TGTGCCAGCAGCTTAGGAAGCGTGGGAAACAATGAGCAGTTCTTC; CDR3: CASSLGSVGNNEQFF
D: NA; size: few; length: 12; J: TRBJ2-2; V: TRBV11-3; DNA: TGTGCCAGCCAAGGGGGAACCGGGGAGCTGTTTTTT; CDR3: CASQGGTGELFF
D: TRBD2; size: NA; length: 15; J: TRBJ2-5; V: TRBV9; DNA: TGTGCCAGCAGCGTTCGCGGGAGCGGAGCAGAGACCCAGTACTTC; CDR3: CASSVRGSGAETQYF
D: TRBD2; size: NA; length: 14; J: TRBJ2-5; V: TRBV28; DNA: TGTGCCAGCAGGCAAGCGGGAGGTCAAGAGACCCAGTACTTC; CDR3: CASRQAGGQETQYF
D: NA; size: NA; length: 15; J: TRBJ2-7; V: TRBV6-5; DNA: TGTGCCAGCAGTTACTCGATAGGAGGGGACTACGAGCAGTACTTC; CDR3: CASSYSIGGDYEQYF
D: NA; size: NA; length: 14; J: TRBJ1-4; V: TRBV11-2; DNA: TGTGCCAGCAGCTTAGATCGGCAGGATGAAAAACTGTTTTTT; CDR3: CASSLDRQDEKLFF
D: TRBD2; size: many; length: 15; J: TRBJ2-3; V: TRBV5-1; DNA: TGCGCCAGCAGCCCTAGCGGGAGAGACGGAGATACGCAGTATTTT; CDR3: CASSPSGRDGDTQYF
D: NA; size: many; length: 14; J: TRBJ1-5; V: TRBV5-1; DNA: TGCGCCAGCAGCTTGGGATCACGCGATGAGCCCCAGCATTTT; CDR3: CASSLGSRDEPQHF
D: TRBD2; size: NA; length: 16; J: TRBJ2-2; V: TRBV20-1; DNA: TGCAGTGCTAGACCACTAGCGGGAGGGGGCACCGGGGAGCTGTTTTTT; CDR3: CSARPLAGGGTGELFF